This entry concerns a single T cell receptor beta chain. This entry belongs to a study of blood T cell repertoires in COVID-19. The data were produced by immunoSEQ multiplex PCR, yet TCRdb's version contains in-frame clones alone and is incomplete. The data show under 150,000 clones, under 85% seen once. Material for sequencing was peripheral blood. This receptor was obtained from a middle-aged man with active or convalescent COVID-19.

The CDR3: CASSYSSGGSEKLFF. As DNA, the CDR3 is TGTGCCAGCAGTTACTCTAGCGGGGGGTCTGAAAAACTGTTTTTT. The chain links TRBV6-5 to TRBJ1-4; a weak D match, TRBD1 (5 bases). V was shortened by 0 bases and J by 7 bases, with 12 bases between the two germline ends. The CDR3 is made up of 15 amino acids. Germline-derived CDR1 and CDR2 are MNHEY and SVGAGI.